These T cell receptor beta chains were read from a single sample in a study of T-cell memory formation after mild COVID-19. One entry per CDR3 protein results from TCRdb running MiXCR on the 5' RACE reads. Seen here are hundreds of thousands of distinct CDR3 sequences, approximately 21% observed once, and the top ten hold roughly 9.1%. Specimen: PBMCs or a T cell subset sorted from them (not recorded which). Receptor source: an adult woman who had mild COVID-19 (a few samples of this study predate the infection). Cell type and time point are not known. The CDR3 runs from the conserved cysteine through the conserved F or W. The size field is filled for only some rows; it gives once, few, many or a size class.

>TRBJ2-5|NA|16|TRBV7-2
CASSLAASRALETQYF
>TRBJ2-5|few|15|TRBV5-6
CASGAPGQPQETQYF
>TRBJ2-7|NA|14|TRBV5-6
CASSLSVSSYEQYF
>TRBJ1-1|few|16|TRBV5-6
CASSSLGGHMNTEAFF
>TRBJ1-2|few|13|TRBV6-5
CASSSRVNYGYTF
>TRBJ2-2|many|14|TRBV12-3/TRBV12-4
CASSLMRNTGELFF
>TRBJ2-3|NA|17|TRBV24-1
CATSDTPGTGDTDTQYF
>TRBJ1-2|few|16|TRBV20-1
CSANPVTGGMDYGYTF
>TRBJ2-5|few|15|TRBV3-1
CASSQQAAVAKTQYF
>TRBJ2-1|many|13|TRBV12-3/TRBV12-4
CASSFLGYNEQFF
>TRBJ2-2|NA|15|TRBV7-9
CASSHGTGPTGELFF
>TRBJ1-1|NA|13|TRBV9
CASSPGDGTEAFF
>TRBJ2-7|few|16|TRBV3-1
CASSHLGLAKSYEQYF
>TRBJ2-5|few|16|TRBV7-2
CASSTSGRGGQETQYF
>TRBJ2-1|NA|15|TRBV3-1
CASSQETSGAGEQFF
>TRBJ1-1|NA|13|TRBV29-1
CSVETGARTEAFF
>TRBJ2-1|many|15|TRBV9
CASSVDGQGRNEQFF
>TRBJ2-5|NA|15|TRBV25-1
CASSVTGGSRETQYF
>TRBJ2-1|few|15|TRBV18
CASSPRSGGNNEQFF
>TRBJ2-1|NA|13|TRBV29-1
CSVPGQDSNEQFF
>TRBJ2-5|NA|15|TRBV9
CASSVSGGPQETQYF
>TRBJ2-3|NA|16|TRBV10-3
CAISPRTSPPRDTQYF
>TRBJ2-5|once|17|TRBV4-3
CASSQGDLAGGRGTQYF
>TRBJ2-7|NA|14|TRBV5-6
CASSLGSGSEEQYF
>TRBJ1-6|NA|15|TRBV7-2
CASSLAGGIDSPLHF
>TRBJ1-2|few|13|TRBV6-1
CASRTTAGYGYTF
>TRBJ1-1|NA|15|TRBV6-5
CASSRNRDLNTEAFF
>TRBJ2-1|NA|14|TRBV11-2
CASTPGYSLNEQFF
>TRBJ2-1|few|16|TRBV24-1
CATSEGSGPDYNEQFF
>TRBJ2-6|few|17|TRBV20-1
CSASPEVRLSGANVLTF
>TRBJ2-7|many|14|TRBV11-2
CASSSDYGGYEQYF
>TRBJ2-5|few|16|TRBV7-2
CASSPGLAAAWETQYF
>TRBJ2-2|few|16|TRBV7-9
CASSTRQGVDTGELFF
>TRBJ1-4|few|14|TRBV6-5
CASRRTGNNEKLFF